What follows are 26 T cell receptor beta chains derived from one specimen sequenced in a study of PD-L1 blockade in urothelial cancer. The data were produced by immunoSEQ multiplex PCR, yet TCRdb's version contains in-frame clones alone and is incomplete. The table has 70,000 or so clones, around 84% seen once; the top ten hold roughly 4.5%. The sequencing used PBMCs, collected around atezolizumab (anti-PD-L1) treatment. The receptor source for this set is a man between 70 and 80 years old with urothelial cancer.

This clone was found a few times. The rearrangement links TRBV9 to TRBJ2-3; the D gene is possibly TRBD2 (6 bases). V lost 0 bases to trimming and J lost 1 base, with 9 bases between them. Germline assignment: CDR1 SGDLS and CDR2 YYNGEE. The CDR3 runs to 15 residues. The DNA of the CDR3 is TGTGCCAGCAGCGTAGGTAGCGGAGGCACAGATACGCAGTATTTT. Translating it yields CASSVGSGGTDTQYF.

The V and J genes are TRBV10-2 and TRBJ2-7; TRBD2 matches 12 bases. The CDR3 runs 13 residues. Unmatched junction bases numbered 3, after V lost 8 bases and J lost 4 bases. Germline CDR1 reads WSHSY; CDR2 reads SAAADI. CDR3 region: CASGLAGRYEQYF. CDR3 sequence (DNA): TGCGCCAGCGGACTAGCGGGGCGTTACGAGCAGTACTTC.

The rearrangement joins TRBV19 to TRBJ2-7; a weak D match, TRBD2 (5 bases). In germline, CDR1 is LNHDA, CDR2 SQIVND (reference sequence). The germline V and J ends were trimmed by 4 bases and 2 bases, with 9 bases remaining between them. The CDR3 totals 13 residues. CDR3 residues: CASSNGLAYEQYF. The CDR3 coding sequence is TGTGCCAGTAGTAATGGACTTGCCTACGAGCAGTACTTC.

V and J are TRBV5-1 and TRBJ2-2, with a weak D call TRBD1 (5 bases). The CDR3 length is 13 residues. Trimming pared 4 bases from V and 4 bases from J, leaving 8 bases between. Germline assignment: CDR1 SGHRS and CDR2 YFSETQ. This CDR3 reads CASSQTVTGELFF. The DNA of the CDR3 is TGCGCCAGCAGCCAGACAGTCACCGGGGAGCTGTTTTTT.

The chain employs TRBV10-2 and TRBJ2-3; possibly TRBD2 for D (7 bases). Germline CDR1 is WSHSY and CDR2 is SAAADI. Trimming shortened V by 0 bases and J by 2 bases, and 15 bases separated the two germline ends. CDR3 length: 17 amino acids. The CDR3 loop reads CASSESRGAGATDTQYF. Written as DNA, the CDR3 is TGCGCCAGCAGTGAGTCCCGGGGGGCTGGGGCCACAGATACGCAGTATTTT.

The V gene is TRBV5-5, the J gene TRBJ2-4; no clear D gene. The CDR3 is 13 residues long. Germline loops: CDR1 SGHKS, CDR2 YYEKEE (reference sequence). Trimming removed 0 bases at V and 2 bases at J, with 3 bases between. The CDR3 is CASSLATKNIQYF. The DNA of the CDR3 is TGTGCCAGCAGCTTGGCAACCAAAAACATTCAGTACTTC.

The gene calls are TRBV19 and TRBJ2-3, with a possible D match to TRBD2 (5 bases). Trimming cost V 3 bases and J 5 bases, with 12 bases left between them. Per the germline V gene, CDR1 is LNHDA and CDR2 is SQIVND (reference sequence). CDR3 size: 14 residues. CDR3 amino acids: CASSMLVARDTQYF. In nucleotides, the CDR3 is TGTGCCAGTAGTATGTTAGTAGCGAGAGATACGCAGTATTTT.

The chain uses TRBV7-7 and TRBJ2-1; 8 bases are shared with TRBD2. Germline V lookup: CDR1 SSHAT, CDR2 FNYEAQ (reference sequence). J was trimmed by 7 bases and V by 6 bases; bases with no gene match: 14. This CDR3 has 16 amino acids. CDR3 region: CASSPSSSGSLNEQFF. The DNA of the CDR3 is TGTGCCAGCAGTCCTTCAAGCAGCGGGAGCCTGAATGAGCAGTTCTTC.

This sequence joins TRBV14 and TRBJ2-5; 7 nucleotides agree with TRBD1. In germline, CDR1 is SGHDN, CDR2 FVKESK. Trimming cost V 2 bases and J 1 base; bases outside gene matches: 7. CDR3 length equals 16 residues. The CDR3 is CASSQNLGQAQETQYF. The CDR3, as DNA: TGTGCCAGCAGCCAAAATCTCGGACAGGCCCAAGAGACCCAGTACTTC.

V usage is TRBV5-1 and J usage is TRBJ2-3, with D tentatively TRBD1 (6 bases). V dropped 3 bases and J dropped 5 bases, with 13 bases sitting between them. The CDR3 runs 14 residues. Germline V gene sequence: CDR1 SGHRS, CDR2 YFSETQ. The CDR3 protein is CASSSRQAVDTQYF. The CDR3 nucleotides are TGCGCCAGCAGCTCTAGACAGGCGGTAGATACGCAGTATTTT.

This clone turned up a few times. J is TRBJ2-1 and V is TRBV18, with TRBD1 matching 8 bases. J was trimmed by 9 bases and V by 6 bases; bases with no gene match: 10. The CDR3 extends over 14 amino acids. In germline, CDR1 is KGHSH, CDR2 LQKENI. The CDR3 loop is CASSMDRVSGEQFF. As DNA, the CDR3 is TGTGCCAGCTCCATGGACAGGGTGTCGGGTGAGCAGTTCTTC.

The V gene is TRBV6-1, the J gene TRBJ2-3; D is perhaps TRBD2 (5 bases). V was pared by 6 bases and J by 8 bases, with 12 bases between. Looked up from germline, CDR1 is MNHNS and CDR2 is SASEGT. The CDR3 has 12 residues. CDR3 residues: CASSDLGVTQYF. The DNA of the CDR3 is TGTGCCAGCAGCGACCTCGGGGTTACGCAGTATTTT.

J is TRBJ2-1 and V is TRBV28, with 8 bases identical to TRBD2. J was trimmed by 0 bases and V by 8 bases; bases with no gene match: 9. The CDR3 is 16 amino acids. The germline CDR1 and CDR2 sequences are MDHEN and SYDVKM. The CDR3 loop is CASPRGGRYSYNEQFF. CDR3 coding DNA: TGTGCCAGCCCACGGGGGGGGAGATACTCCTACAATGAGCAGTTCTTC.

The chain carries TRBV28 and TRBJ2-7; 7 nucleotides match TRBD1. The CDR3 has 12 residues. The germline V gene encodes CDR1 MDHEN and CDR2 SYDVKM. V lost 6 bases, J lost 7 bases, and 6 bases stayed unmatched. For the CDR3, the DNA is TGTGCCAGCAGCTCGACAGGGTTTGAGCAGTACTTC. It is translated as CASSSTGFEQYF.

The chain has TRBV19 and TRBJ1-2; D is unclear. Trimming removed 7 bases from V and 7 bases from J, with 19 bases in between. The CDR3 contains 14 residues. CDR1 is LNHDA and CDR2 is SQIVND in the germline V gene (reference sequence). The CDR3 DNA reads as TGTGCCAGTATATCAGGCTCTCCTCTATTTGGCTACACCTTC. Translation gives CASISGSPLFGYTF. Together with reference TRBV19 and TRBJ1-2, the CDR3 gives the full variable domain: DGGITQSPKYLFRKEGQNVTLSCEQNLNHDAMYWYRQDPGQGLRLIYYSQIVNDFQKGDIAEGYSVSREKKESFPLTVTSAQKNPTAFYLCASISGSPLFGYTFGSGTRLTVV.

The chain couples TRBV11-2 to TRBJ2-2, with 13 bases fitting TRBD2. The junction had 7 bases not matched to a gene; V was cut back by 2 bases and J by 4 bases. The CDR3 contains 18 residues. The germline gives CDR1 SGHAT, CDR2 FQNNGV. The CDR3 region is CASSLIRLAGGVTGELFF. CDR3 bases: TGTGCCAGCAGCTTAATCCGACTAGCGGGAGGCGTCACCGGGGAGCTGTTTTTT.

The chain joins TRBV14 to TRBJ2-1, with D maybe TRBD1 (6 bases). The CDR3 contains 12 residues. Germline loops: CDR1 SGHDN, CDR2 FVKESK. Trimming took 2 bases from V and 10 from J, leaving 9 bases between them. CDR3 nucleotide sequence: TGTGCCAGCAGCCAAACCGGGACAGAGCAGTTCTTC. As protein: CASSQTGTEQFF.

The chain combines TRBV7-9 with TRBJ1-5; 9 bases map to TRBD1. Per germline, CDR1 SEHNR and CDR2 FQNEAQ (reference sequence). The V gene end was trimmed by 5 bases and the J gene end by 3 bases; junction bases not matched to a gene: 5. This CDR3 comprises 15 residues. The CDR3 region is CASSAGQGINQPQHF. As DNA, the CDR3 is TGTGCCAGCAGCGCGGGACAGGGAATCAATCAGCCCCAGCATTTT. Based on the CDR3 plus reference TRBV7-9 and TRBJ1-5, the full variable domain is DTGVSQNPRHKITKRGQNVTFRCDPISEHNRLYWYRQTLGQGPEFLTYFQNEAQLEKSRLLSDRFSAERPKGSFSTLEIQRTEQGDSAMYLCASSAGQGINQPQHFGDGTRLSIL.

This chain uses TRBV28 with TRBJ1-4; D is uncertain. The V end was cut by 5 bases, the J end by 4 bases, with 11 bases between. The CDR3 is 14 residues long. Germline V CDR1 and CDR2: MDHEN, SYDVKM. The CDR3 nucleotides read TGTGCCAGCAGTGCGGTCTTCTTTAATGAAAAACTGTTTTTT. Protein product: CASSAVFFNEKLFF. Using reference TRBV28 and TRBJ1-4 for the parts outside the CDR3, the full variable domain is DVKVTQSSRYLVKRTGEKVFLECVQDMDHENMFWYRQDPGLGLRLIYFSYDVKMKEKGDIPEGYSVSREKKERFSLILESASTNQTSMYLCASSAVFFNEKLFFGSGTQLSVL.

The table lists this clone with a few counts. This chain links TRBV13 with TRBJ2-1, with 9 bases matching TRBD2. The CDR3 covers 14 residues. Germline-derived CDR1 and CDR2 are PRHDT and FYEKMQ (reference sequence). The V gene end was trimmed by 5 bases and the J gene end by 10 bases; junction bases not matched to a gene: 9. CDR3 coding DNA: TGTGCCAGCAGCGGCCGGCGGGAGGGGGGGGAGCAGTTCTTC. As protein: CASSGRREGGEQFF.

The chain employs TRBV6-5 and TRBJ2-1; 12 bases are shared with TRBD2. This CDR3 contains 15 residues. J gave up 9 bases and V 5 bases, and 8 bases lay outside the gene matches. Looked up from germline, CDR1 is MNHEY and CDR2 is SVGAGI. This CDR3 reads CASSQLAGGIGEQFF. The CDR3 region has the DNA TGTGCCAGCAGTCAACTAGCGGGAGGAATAGGTGAGCAGTTCTTC.

The genes are TRBV7-3 and TRBJ2-2; TRBD1 matches at 7 bases. The V segment lost 2 bases and the J segment 3 bases; nucleotides outside the gene matches: 9. Germline V gene lookup returns CDR1 SGHTA and CDR2 FQGTGA. This CDR3 has 17 residues. CDR3 DNA sequence: TGTGCCAGCAGCTTATACGCCGGGGACAGTTACACCGGGGAGCTGTTTTTT. Protein product: CASSLYAGDSYTGELFF.

The chain is built from TRBV4-1 and TRBJ2-7; D is uncertain. The CDR3 consists of 16 residues. V was cut by 2 bases and J by 3 bases, with 17 bases left in between. In germline, CDR1 is MGHRA, CDR2 YSYEKL. The CDR3 coding sequence is TGCGCCAGCAGCCAAAACAGTTTCGCCAAGGTCTACGAGCAGTACTTC. As protein: CASSQNSFAKVYEQYF.

This clone was detected ten times or more. This sequence joins TRBV28 and TRBJ2-1; 8 bases map to TRBD1. The CDR3 spans 16 residues. V was pared by 5 bases and J by 2 bases, with 8 bases of the junction left unmatched. Germline V gene data show CDR1 as MDHEN and CDR2 as SYDVKM. The CDR3 nucleotides are TGTGCCAGCAGTCAACTTGGACAGGGAACCTACAATGAGCAGTTCTTC. This gives the protein CASSQLGQGTYNEQFF.

V and J are TRBV5-1 and TRBJ2-1, with 11 bases identical to TRBD2. Germline CDR1 and CDR2: SGHRS and YFSETQ. V lost 0 bases and J lost 8; bases outside the gene matches: 7. CDR3 length: 16 amino acids. As DNA, the CDR3 is TGCGCCAGCAGCTTGGGTACTAGCGGGAGAGTGGATGAGCAGTTCTTC. It translates to CASSLGTSGRVDEQFF.

This clone was seen just once. The V call is TRBV19, the J call TRBJ1-1; D unresolved. CDR3 size: 11 residues. Germline CDR1 reads LNHDA; CDR2 reads SQIVND (reference sequence). Trimming pared 6 bases from V and 3 bases from J, leaving 5 bases between. In nucleotides, the CDR3 is TGTGCCAGTAGGGGCTACACTGAAGCTTTCTTT. Protein sequence: CASRGYTEAFF. The whole variable domain, remainder taken from reference TRBV19 and TRBJ1-1, is DGGITQSPKYLFRKEGQNVTLSCEQNLNHDAMYWYRQDPGQGLRLIYYSQIVNDFQKGDIAEGYSVSREKKESFPLTVTSAQKNPTAFYLCASRGYTEAFFGQGTRLTVV.